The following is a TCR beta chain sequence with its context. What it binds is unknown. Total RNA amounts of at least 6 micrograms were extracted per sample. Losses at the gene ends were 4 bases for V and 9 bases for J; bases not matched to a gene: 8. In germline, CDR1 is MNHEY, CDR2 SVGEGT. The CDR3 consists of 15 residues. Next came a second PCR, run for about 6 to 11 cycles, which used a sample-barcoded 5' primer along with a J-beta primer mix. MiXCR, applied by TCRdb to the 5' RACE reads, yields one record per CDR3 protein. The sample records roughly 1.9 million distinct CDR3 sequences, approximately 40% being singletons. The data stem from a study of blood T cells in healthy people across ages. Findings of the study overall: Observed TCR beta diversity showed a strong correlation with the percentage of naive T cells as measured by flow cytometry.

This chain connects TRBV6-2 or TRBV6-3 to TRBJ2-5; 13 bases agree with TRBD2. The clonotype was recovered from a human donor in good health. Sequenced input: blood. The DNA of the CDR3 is TGTGCCAGCAGTTGGACTAGCGGGGGAGCACCATCCCAGTACTTC. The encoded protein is CASSWTSGGAPSQYF.